Below, 31 T cell receptor beta chains from the same sample are listed, as sequenced in a study of radiotherapy plus CTLA-4 blockade in lung cancer (dated by TCRdb to 2017 to 2018). The receptor library was made with the immunoSEQ multiplex PCR assay. TCRdb's version of the immuneACCESS table is confined to in-frame rearrangements and falls short of the full clone set. An unresolved V gene accounts for under half of the shortfall where checked; the remainder is of unknown origin. The sample has 35,000 to 50,000 clones on record, roughly two thirds of them singletons. The ten largest clones capture around 3.3% of the sample. The sequencing used peripheral blood, collected from a patient treated with radiotherapy plus ipilimumab. These receptors originate from a human donor with non-small cell lung cancer who had a complete response to radiotherapy plus ipilimumab.

The chain joins TRBV5-1 to TRBJ2-7; 9 bases are a match to TRBD2. This CDR3 spans 15 amino acids. Germline V lookup: CDR1 SGHRS, CDR2 YFSETQ. V shed 0 bases, J shed 2 bases, and the junction held 3 bases outside the gene matches. The CDR3 here is CASSLALAGAYEQYF. The DNA of the CDR3 is TGCGCCAGCAGCTTGGCCTTAGCGGGAGCCTACGAGCAGTACTTC.

This clone has only a few counts. The chain has TRBV6-1 and TRBJ2-7; 7 positions agree with TRBD2. With 8 bases clipped from V and 3 bases from J, the junction kept 7 bases outside the gene matches. The CDR3 length is 13 residues. Germline-derived CDR1 and CDR2 are MNHNS and SASEGT. CDR3 DNA sequence: TGTGCCAGCGACCGCGGGAGAGTCTACGAGCAGTACTTC. This sequence encodes CASDRGRVYEQYF.

In its sample, this clone ranks as medium-sized. The rearrangement links TRBV2 to TRBJ2-7; tentative D call: TRBD2 (5 bases). The CDR3 is 11 amino acids. V was cut by 6 bases and J by 4 bases, with 7 bases left in between. From germline, CDR1 is SNHLY and CDR2 FYNNEI. The CDR3 DNA sequence: TGTGCCAGCAGCGGACTGTACGAGCAGTACTTC. Translated: CASSGLYEQYF.

The V gene is TRBV7-9, the J gene TRBJ1-1; D perhaps matches TRBD1 (6 bases). V was trimmed by 5 bases and J by 1 base, leaving 14 bases between them. Germline-derived CDR1 and CDR2 are SEHNR and FQNEAQ (reference sequence). The length of the CDR3 is 15 residues. CDR3 protein: CASSPGTPANTEAFF. The DNA of the CDR3 is TGTGCCAGCAGCCCGGGGACACCCGCGAACACTGAAGCTTTCTTT.

This CDR3 is CASSAVGGSGLAGPTDTQYF. In nucleotides, the CDR3 is TGCGCCAGCAGCGCGGTCGGGGGGTCGGGACTAGCGGGGCCCACAGATACGCAGTATTTT. This chain joins TRBV5-1 and TRBJ2-3, with 13 bases matching TRBD2. V trimming: 4 bases; J trimming: 2 bases; junction bases outside the gene matches: 16. This CDR3 is built from 20 residues. CDR1 is SGHRS, CDR2 YFSETQ, per germline.

The genes are TRBV7-7 and TRBJ2-1, with D possibly TRBD2 on 5 matching bases. The germline V gene encodes CDR1 SSHAT and CDR2 FNYEAQ (reference sequence). The CDR3 is made up of 15 amino acids. V lost 3 bases, J lost 5 bases, and 14 bases lay in between. The DNA for the CDR3 is TGTGCCAGCAGCTTCGGACTGGCAGGTAACAATGAGCAGTTCTTC. Residues: CASSFGLAGNNEQFF.

This clone was detected a few times. The rearrangement joins TRBV4-1 to TRBJ1-1; D may be TRBD1 (5 bases). V gave up 1 base and J gave up 0 bases, with 12 bases separating them. The CDR3 length is 16 residues. Germline assignment: CDR1 MGHRA and CDR2 YSYEKL. CDR3 nucleotides: TGCGCCAGCAGCCAAGGGGGCCTCCGTATGAACACTGAAGCTTTCTTT. Protein: CASSQGGLRMNTEAFF.

CDR3 nucleotides: TGTGCCAGCAGTTTAGAGGTAACAGGCCCACACTACGAGCAGTACTTC. Its protein product is CASSLEVTGPHYEQYF. The rearrangement links TRBV27 to TRBJ2-5; possibly TRBD1 for D (5 bases). Near its end, the DNA agrees better with TRBJ2-7, so the J call may be wrong. This CDR3 spans 16 amino acids. CDR1 MNHEY and CDR2 SMNVEV come from the germline V gene (reference sequence).

The genes are TRBV30 and TRBJ2-3; TRBD1 matches at 9 bases. V lost 7 bases, J lost 2 bases, and 7 bases stayed unmatched. CDR3 length: 14 amino acids. Germline lookup yields CDR1 GTSNPN and CDR2 SVGIG (reference sequence). The CDR3 loop reads CASGGQGFTDTQYF. For the CDR3, the DNA is TGTGCCTCAGGGGGACAGGGCTTCACAGATACGCAGTATTTT.

This chain links TRBV7-3 with TRBJ2-3; D is unclear. The V end lost 1 base, the J end lost 7 bases, and 15 bases lay between the germline ends. The CDR3 spans 15 residues. Per germline, CDR1 SGHTA and CDR2 FQGTGA. Written as DNA, the CDR3 is TGTGCCAGCAGCTTAAGTCAGACTTCCCGAAATACGCAGTATTTT. Translation gives CASSLSQTSRNTQYF. Variable domain in full (rest from reference TRBV7-3 and TRBJ2-3): GAGVSQTPSNKVTEKGKYVELRCDPISGHTALYWYRQSLGQGPEFLIYFQGTGAADDSGLPNDRFFAVRPEGSVSTLKIQRTERGDSAVYLCASSLSQTSRNTQYFGPGTRLTVL.

This chain links TRBV5-6 with TRBJ2-6, with 10 nucleotides matching TRBD1. Germline CDR1 SGHDT, CDR2 YYEEEE. This CDR3 contains 16 residues. The V segment lost 5 bases and the J segment 3 bases; nucleotides outside the gene matches: 5. The CDR3: CASSRGTGVGANVLTF. CDR3 nucleotides: TGTGCCAGCAGTCGCGGGACAGGGGTTGGGGCCAACGTCCTGACTTTC.

This clone has a single count. The chain recombines TRBV5-1 with TRBJ2-7, with 12 bases identical to TRBD1. Trimming took 3 bases from V and 0 from J; bases not matched to a gene: 4. CDR3 length: 16 residues. The germline V gene has CDR1 SGHRS and CDR2 YFSETQ. CDR3 protein: CASSSGTGGYSYEQYF. For the CDR3, the DNA is TGCGCCAGCAGCTCCGGGACAGGGGGCTACTCCTACGAGCAGTACTTC.

The table lists this clone with a few counts. This rearrangement joins TRBV6-1 to TRBJ1-2; weak D call: TRBD1 (5 bases). Germline CDR1 reads MNHNS; CDR2 reads SASEGT. V was shortened by 6 bases and J by 4 bases, with 18 bases between the two germline ends. The CDR3 is 15 amino acids. DNA of the CDR3: TGTGCCAGCAGCAAGGCCGGGACCGGGAGCTATGGCTACACCTTC. Translation: CASSKAGTGSYGYTF.

This clone was observed a handful of times. J is TRBJ2-2 and V is TRBV5-4, with TRBD1 as a possible D gene (6 bases). Per germline, CDR1 SGHNT and CDR2 YYREEE (reference sequence). The CDR3 totals 16 residues. V gave up 0 bases and J gave up 2 bases, with 11 bases separating them. The CDR3 protein is CASSLGGQRNTGELFF. CDR3 nucleotide sequence: TGTGCCAGCAGCTTGGGGGGACAAAGAAACACCGGGGAGCTGTTTTTT.

In this sample, this clone turned up a few times. The rearrangement links TRBV19 to TRBJ2-5; 11 bases agree with TRBD2. The CDR3 contains 14 residues. Germline trimming cut 2 bases from V and 7 bases from J; bases unmatched to any gene: 3. Germline CDR1 LNHDA, CDR2 SQIVND (reference sequence). CDR3 nucleotide sequence: TGTGCCAGTAGTATAACAGGGACTAGCGGGACCCAGTACTTC. Protein: CASSITGTSGTQYF.

The rearrangement joins TRBV27 to TRBJ2-3; 7 bases are a match to TRBD2. Unmatched junction bases numbered 21, after V lost 7 bases and J lost 2 bases. Germline values: CDR1 MNHEY, CDR2 SMNVEV (reference sequence). This CDR3 has 19 residues. CDR3 in amino acids: CASTTTQPRGGRDTDTQYF. The CDR3 nucleotides are TGTGCCAGCACCACAACGCAACCAAGGGGAGGGCGGGACACAGATACGCAGTATTTT.

The CDR3 is CASSQGVPYEQYF. In DNA, the CDR3 is TGTGCCAGCAGTCAGGGGGTCCCCTACGAGCAGTACTTC. The gene calls are TRBV28 and TRBJ2-7; TRBD1 agrees at 7 bases. The length of the CDR3 is 13 residues. Germline CDR1 is MDHEN and CDR2 is SYDVKM. V shed 5 bases, J shed 2 bases, and the junction held 3 bases outside the gene matches. Based on the CDR3 plus reference TRBV28 and TRBJ2-7, the full variable domain is DVKVTQSSRYLVKRTGEKVFLECVQDMDHENMFWYRQDPGLGLRLIYFSYDVKMKEKGDIPEGYSVSREKKERFSLILESASTNQTSMYLCASSQGVPYEQYFGPGTRLTVT.

This chain connects TRBV18 to TRBJ1-5; 7 bases line up with TRBD1. After removal of 3 bases from V and 4 bases from J, the junction contained 0 bases not matched to a gene. This CDR3 has 13 amino acids. In germline, CDR1 is KGHSH, CDR2 LQKENI. The chain's CDR3 is CASSPDRNQPQHF. The CDR3 region has the DNA TGTGCCAGCTCACCGGACAGGAATCAGCCCCAGCATTTT.

This clone occurred once. This sequence joins TRBV10-3 and TRBJ2-1, with 8 positions matching TRBD1. The germline V gene encodes CDR1 ENHRY and CDR2 SYGVKD. With V trimmed by 10 bases and J by 7 bases, 18 bases remained unmatched. The CDR3 is 16 amino acids. The CDR3: CATTTTGTGSGNEQFF. DNA of the CDR3: TGTGCCACCACAACAACCGGGACAGGATCGGGGAATGAGCAGTTCTTC.

The chain joins TRBV5-1 to TRBJ1-2; tentative D call: TRBD1 (6 bases). Germline lookup yields CDR1 SGHRS and CDR2 YFSETQ. The V end was cut by 5 bases, the J end by 0 bases, with 8 bases between. This CDR3 region has 13 residues. In DNA form, the CDR3 reads TGCGCCAGCAGTACAGGGTCTAACTATGGCTACACCTTC. Protein: CASSTGSNYGYTF.

The CDR3 nucleotides read TGTGCCAGCAGCAAAGGTTGGGGCCCAGGGGAAATACGTGCTAGCACAGATACGCAGTATTTT. Its translation is CASSKGWGPGEIRASTDTQYF. This rearrangement joins TRBV21-1 to TRBJ2-3; TRBD1, the table's D call, lacks a check against the DNA. TRBV21-1 is reported as a pseudogene. CDR3 size: 21 residues.

In this sample, this clone is medium-sized. The chain is built from TRBV30 and TRBJ1-1; D unclear. The CDR3 runs 11 residues. Germline CDR1 is GTSNPN and CDR2 is SVGIG (reference sequence). V was shortened by 1 base and J by 4 bases, with 4 bases between the two germline ends. CDR3 loop: CAWSGSTEAFF. The CDR3 DNA reads TGTGCCTGGAGTGGTAGCACTGAAGCTTTCTTT.

The chain recombines TRBV28 with TRBJ2-5; D may be TRBD1 (6 bases). CDR3 length: 16 residues. V was clipped by 4 bases and J by 2 bases, with 17 bases between them. Per the germline V gene, CDR1 is MDHEN and CDR2 is SYDVKM. CDR3 coding DNA: TGTGCCAGCAGTTCTGATCCGGACAGAACTCAAGAGACCCAGTACTTC. It specifies CASSSDPDRTQETQYF. The whole variable domain, filled in from reference TRBV28 and TRBJ2-5, reads DVKVTQSSRYLVKRTGEKVFLECVQDMDHENMFWYRQDPGLGLRLIYFSYDVKMKEKGDIPEGYSVSREKKERFSLILESASTNQTSMYLCASSSDPDRTQETQYFGPGTRLLVL.

The J gene is TRBJ1-2, the V gene TRBV7-2; 9 bases are a match to TRBD1. Trimming cost V 2 bases and J 2 bases; bases outside gene matches: 6. From germline, CDR1 is SGHTA and CDR2 FQGNSA. The CDR3 runs 16 residues. CDR3: CASSLTTGGYNYGYTF. CDR3 nucleotides: TGTGCCAGCAGCTTAACTACAGGGGGCTACAACTATGGCTACACCTTC.

About this clone itself: One junction end disagrees with the germline gene, perhaps due to a read error. The rearrangement links TRBV5-8 to TRBJ1-2, with D tentatively TRBD1 (5 bases). The CDR3 totals 15 residues. Germline V gene lookup returns CDR1 SGHTS and CDR2 YDEGEE. In DNA, the CDR3 is TGTGCCAGCAGCTTGGATGGTACGGACAACTCTGGCTACACCTTC. Translated, it gives CASSLDGTDNSGYTF.

This clone rates as medium-sized. The chain links TRBV7-9 to TRBJ1-5; TRBD1 agrees at 7 bases. This CDR3 is built from 17 residues. After removal of 5 bases from V and 3 bases from J, the junction contained 13 bases not matched to a gene. Germline V gives CDR1 SEHNR, CDR2 FQNEAQ (reference sequence). The CDR3: CASSMNRDREYNQPQHF. The CDR3 DNA follows: TGTGCCAGCAGCATGAACCGGGACAGAGAATACAATCAGCCCCAGCATTTT.

V usage is TRBV29-1 and J usage is TRBJ1-2; D remains ambiguous. CDR1 and CDR2 (germline): SQVTM, ANQGSEA. This CDR3 region has 12 residues. V lost 3 bases and J lost 5, with 10 bases in between. The CDR3: CSVDFQNYGYTF. CDR3 bases: TGCAGCGTTGATTTTCAGAATTATGGCTACACCTTC.

This chain links TRBV19 with TRBJ2-3; possible D gene TRBD1, 6 bases. The CDR3 is made up of 14 amino acids. CDR1 and CDR2 from the germline V gene are LNHDA and SQIVND (reference sequence). V was clipped by 5 bases and J by 6 bases, with 15 bases between them. The CDR3 here is CASSGGMVVDTQYF. The CDR3 DNA follows: TGTGCCAGTAGTGGGGGCATGGTTGTGGATACGCAGTATTTT.

The V call is TRBV5-4, the J call TRBJ2-3; the D gene is possibly TRBD2 (6 bases). Germline V gene lookup returns CDR1 SGHNT and CDR2 YYREEE (reference sequence). This CDR3 spans 15 amino acids. V dropped 1 base and J dropped 4 bases, with 13 bases sitting between them. CDR3 bases: TGTGCCAGCAGCTTGTCGGGGGTAAGGGCAGATACGCAGTATTTT. Translated, it gives CASSLSGVRADTQYF. Together with reference TRBV5-4 and TRBJ2-3, the CDR3 gives the full variable domain: ETGVTQSPTHLIKTRGQQVTLRCSSQSGHNTVSWYQQALGQGPQFIFQYYREEENGRGNFPPRFSGLQFPNYSSELNVNALELDDSALYLCASSLSGVRADTQYFGPGTRLTVL.

The rearrangement links TRBV4-3 to TRBJ1-2; TRBD1 matches 7 bases. V dropped 0 bases and J dropped 6; count of bases not matched to a gene: 4. This CDR3 spans 14 amino acids. Germline CDR1 reads LGHNA; CDR2 reads YSLEER. In nucleotides, the CDR3 is TGCGCCAGCAGCCAAGAACGAGGGGGCGATGGCTACACCTTC. This translates into CASSQERGGDGYTF.

This sequence joins TRBV28 and TRBJ2-5; TRBD1 might be the D (7 bases). The germline V gene has CDR1 MDHEN and CDR2 SYDVKM. The CDR3 loop spans 16 amino acids. The V end lost 5 bases, the J end lost 0 bases, and 16 bases lay between the germline ends. The CDR3 reads CASSGRGGTDQETQYF. The DNA of the CDR3 is TGTGCCAGCAGTGGACGCGGAGGGACAGACCAAGAGACCCAGTACTTC.